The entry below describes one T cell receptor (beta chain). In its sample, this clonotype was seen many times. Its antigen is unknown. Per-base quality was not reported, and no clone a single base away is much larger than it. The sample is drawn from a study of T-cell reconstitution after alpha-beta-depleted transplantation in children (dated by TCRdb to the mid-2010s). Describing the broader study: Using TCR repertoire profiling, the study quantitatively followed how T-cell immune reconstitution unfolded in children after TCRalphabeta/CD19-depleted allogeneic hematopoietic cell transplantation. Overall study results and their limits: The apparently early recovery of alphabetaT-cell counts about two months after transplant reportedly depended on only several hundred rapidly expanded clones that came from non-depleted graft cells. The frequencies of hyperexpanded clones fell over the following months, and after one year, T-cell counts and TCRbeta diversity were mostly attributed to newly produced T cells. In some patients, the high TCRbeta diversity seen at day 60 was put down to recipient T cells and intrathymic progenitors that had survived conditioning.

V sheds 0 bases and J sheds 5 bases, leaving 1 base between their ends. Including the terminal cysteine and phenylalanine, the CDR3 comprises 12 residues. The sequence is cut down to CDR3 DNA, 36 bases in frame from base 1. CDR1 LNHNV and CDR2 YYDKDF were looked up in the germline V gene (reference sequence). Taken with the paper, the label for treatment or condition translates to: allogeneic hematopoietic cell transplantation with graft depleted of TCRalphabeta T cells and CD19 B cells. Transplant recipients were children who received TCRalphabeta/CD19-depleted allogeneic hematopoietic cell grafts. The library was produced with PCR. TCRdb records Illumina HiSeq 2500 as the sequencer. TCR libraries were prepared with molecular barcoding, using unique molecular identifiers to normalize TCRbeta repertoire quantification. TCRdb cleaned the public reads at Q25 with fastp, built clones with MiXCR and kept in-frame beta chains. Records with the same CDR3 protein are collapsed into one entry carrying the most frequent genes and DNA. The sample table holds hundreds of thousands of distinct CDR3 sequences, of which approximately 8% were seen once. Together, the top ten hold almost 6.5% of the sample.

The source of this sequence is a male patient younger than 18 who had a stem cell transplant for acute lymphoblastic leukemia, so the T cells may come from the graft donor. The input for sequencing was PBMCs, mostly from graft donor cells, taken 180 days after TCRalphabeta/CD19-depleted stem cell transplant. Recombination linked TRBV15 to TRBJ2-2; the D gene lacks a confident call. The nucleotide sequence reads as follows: TGTGCCACCAGCAGAGAGACCGGGGAGCTGTTTTTT. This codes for CATSRETGELFF. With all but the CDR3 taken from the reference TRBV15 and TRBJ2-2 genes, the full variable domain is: DAMVIQNPRYQVTQFGKPVTLSCSQTLNHNVMYWYQQKSSQAPKLLFHYYDKDFNNEADTPDNFQSRRPNTSFCFLDIRSPGLGDTAMYLCATSRETGELFFGEGSRLTVL.